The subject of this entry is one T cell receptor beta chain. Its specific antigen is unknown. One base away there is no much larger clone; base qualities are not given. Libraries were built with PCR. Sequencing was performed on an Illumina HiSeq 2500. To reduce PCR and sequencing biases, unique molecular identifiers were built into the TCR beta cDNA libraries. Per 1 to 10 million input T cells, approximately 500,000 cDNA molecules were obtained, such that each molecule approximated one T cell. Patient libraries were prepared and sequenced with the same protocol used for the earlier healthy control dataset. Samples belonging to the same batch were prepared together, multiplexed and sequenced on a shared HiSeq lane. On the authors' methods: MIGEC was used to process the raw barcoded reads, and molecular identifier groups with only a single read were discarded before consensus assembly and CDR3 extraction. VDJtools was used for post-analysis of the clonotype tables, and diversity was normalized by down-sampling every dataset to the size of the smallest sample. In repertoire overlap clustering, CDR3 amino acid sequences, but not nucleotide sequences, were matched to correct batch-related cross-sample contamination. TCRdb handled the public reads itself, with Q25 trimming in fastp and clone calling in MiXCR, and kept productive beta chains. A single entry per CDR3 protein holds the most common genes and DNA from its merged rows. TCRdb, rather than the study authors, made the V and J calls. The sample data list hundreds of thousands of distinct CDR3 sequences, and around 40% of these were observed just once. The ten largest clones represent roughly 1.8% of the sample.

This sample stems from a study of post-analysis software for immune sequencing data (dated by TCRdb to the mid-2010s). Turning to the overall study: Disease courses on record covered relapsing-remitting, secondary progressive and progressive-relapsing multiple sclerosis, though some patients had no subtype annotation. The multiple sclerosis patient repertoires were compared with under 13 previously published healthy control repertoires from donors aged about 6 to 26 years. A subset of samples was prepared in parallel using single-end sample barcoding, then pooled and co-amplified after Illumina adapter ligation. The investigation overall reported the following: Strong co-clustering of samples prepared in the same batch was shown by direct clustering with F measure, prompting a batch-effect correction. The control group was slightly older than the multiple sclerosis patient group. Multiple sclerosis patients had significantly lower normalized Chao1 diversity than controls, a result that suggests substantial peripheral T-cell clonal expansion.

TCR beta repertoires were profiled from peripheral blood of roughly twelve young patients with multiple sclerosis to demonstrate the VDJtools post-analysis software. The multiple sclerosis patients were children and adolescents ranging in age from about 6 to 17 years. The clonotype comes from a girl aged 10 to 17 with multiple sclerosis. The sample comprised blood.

CDR3 loop: CASISPGEETQYF. The bases are TGTGCCAGCATCTCGCCGGGAGAAGAGACCCAGTACTTC. This sequence uses TRBV2 and TRBJ2-5, and perhaps TRBD2 as D gene, on 6 matching bases. The CDR3 has 13 amino acids, counting the end cysteine and phenylalanine. The DNA shown is the 39-base CDR3, in frame from base 1. The V and J ends are trimmed by 7 bases and 3 bases, leaving 12 bases between them. CDR1 and CDR2 were assigned from the germline V gene as SNHLY and FYNNEI.